Below, 3 T cell receptor beta chains from the same sample are listed, as sequenced in a study of CD8+ T cells in alopecia areata. After isolation, RNA underwent reverse transcription to generate cDNA as the sequencing template. TCRdb's table, derived via immunoSEQ multiplex PCR, lists solely in-frame clones and lacks some. The sample consists of 130,000 to 150,000 clones, about half of them appearing once. Sample: CD4+ T cells sorted from blood, taken at week 0. These receptors were taken from a human donor with alopecia areata.

V is TRBV30 and J is TRBJ1-1; TRBD1 matches at 11 bases. Germline trimming cut 4 bases from V and 0 bases from J; bases unmatched to any gene: 19. CDR1 and CDR2 from the germline V gene are GTSNPN and SVGIG (reference sequence). The CDR3 is made up of 20 amino acids. The CDR3 DNA follows: TGTGCCTGGAATAATTTCGAAATGGGACAGGGGGTACTCATGAACACTGAAGCTTTCTTT. Its protein product is CAWNNFEMGQGVLMNTEAFF.

The chain combines TRBV25-1 with TRBJ1-2; tentative D call: TRBD1 (6 bases). V was trimmed by 2 bases and J by 0 bases, leaving 10 bases between them. The CDR3 extends over 15 amino acids. The germline gives CDR1 MGHDK, CDR2 SYGVNS. The chain's CDR3 is CASSEGTGPNYGYTF. The CDR3 DNA reads as TGTGCCAGCAGTGAAGGTACAGGGCCTAACTATGGCTACACCTTC.

This clone was seen only a few times. The V and J genes are TRBV29-1 and TRBJ1-2, with TRBD1 matching over 8 bases. V lost 0 bases, J lost 8 bases, and 11 bases stayed unmatched. The CDR3 is 15 amino acids. The germline gives CDR1 SQVTM, CDR2 ANQGSEA. Here the CDR3 DNA reads TGCAGCGTTGAAGATAAGCCAGGGGGCTCGGGAGGCTACACCTTC. Protein: CSVEDKPGGSGGYTF. The full variable domain, in which reference TRBV29-1 and TRBJ1-2 provide the parts outside the CDR3, is SAVISQKPSRDICQRGTSLTIQCQVDSQVTMMFWYRQQPGQSLTLIATANQGSEATYESGFVIDKFPISRPNLTFSTLTVSNMSPEDSSIYLCSVEDKPGGSGGYTFGSGTRLTVV.